Presented here are 5 T cell receptor beta chains from one specimen sequenced in a study of T cell changes during pregnancy in multiple sclerosis. The table came from immunoSEQ multiplex PCR; TCRdb's copy has only in-frame clones and leaves some out. The profile shows approximately 30,000 clones, roughly 89% of them singletons. This specimen was CD8+ T cells from peripheral blood mononuclear cells, taken in the second trimester of pregnancy. The receptors were sampled from a female donor with multiple sclerosis, enrolled in a pregnancy study.

The chain carries TRBV5-1 and TRBJ2-5; D uncertain. The assigned J gene may be wrong: the sequence end matches TRBJ2-7 better. Germline loops: CDR1 SGHRS, CDR2 YFSETQ. This CDR3 comprises 14 residues. CDR3 protein: CASSLARSSYEQYF. The CDR3 DNA sequence: TGCGCCAGCAGCTTGGCCCGCTCCTCCTACGAGCAGTACTTC.

J is TRBJ1-2 and V is TRBV27; D might be TRBD1 (6 bases). V was pared by 3 bases and J by 8 bases, with 19 bases between. Germline V gene data show CDR1 as MNHEY and CDR2 as SMNVEV (reference sequence). This CDR3 spans 15 amino acids. CDR3: CASSFGARGSSGYTF. The CDR3 DNA is TGTGCCAGCAGTTTTGGCGCCAGGGGTTCGAGCGGCTACACCTTC.

The gene calls are TRBV7-9 and TRBJ2-1, with 9 bases lining up with TRBD2. The germline V gene has CDR1 SEHNR and CDR2 FQNEAQ (reference sequence). This CDR3 has 19 residues. The junction had 18 bases not matched to a gene; V was cut back by 3 bases and J by 6 bases. Written as DNA, the CDR3 is TGTGCCAGCAGCTTTAATGGTGGCGGTAGTCAGCGGGAGGTCAATGAGCAGTTCTTC. It specifies CASSFNGGGSQREVNEQFF.

The gene calls are TRBV6-1 and TRBJ2-7; TRBD1 is a possible D gene (6 bases). Germline loops: CDR1 MNHNS, CDR2 SASEGT. Trimming cost V 5 bases and J 3 bases, with 14 bases left between them. The CDR3 is made up of 14 amino acids. The CDR3 spells CASSPGGRIYEQYF. The CDR3 nucleotides read TGTGCCAGCAGTCCTGGGGGCCGAATCTACGAGCAGTACTTC.

DNA of the CDR3: TGTGCCAGCAGTGAACGGCGGGGGCACCTCTTCGAGCAGTACTTC. Protein sequence: CASSERRGHLFEQYF. J is TRBJ2-7 and V is TRBV6-1, with D tentatively TRBD2 (7 bases). This CDR3 is built from 15 residues. With 2 bases removed from V and 6 bases from J, the gap between germline ends came to 17 bases. Germline V lookup: CDR1 MNHNS, CDR2 SASEGT.